The TCR beta chain under discussion was sequenced for a study of post-analysis software for immune sequencing data. For this clonotype: Its antigen is not known.

The CDR3 is 14 amino acids. Germline CDR1 reads SGHTA; CDR2 reads FQGNSA. Trimming cost V 1 base and J 2 bases, with 8 bases left between them. Presence of unique molecular identifiers characterized the TCR beta cDNA libraries. TCRdb reanalysed the PCR reads using MiXCR and keeps one entry per CDR3 protein. The sample shows 450,000 or so distinct CDR3 sequences, over 35% of them seen only once. Study-wide results and caveats: Patients used about five TRBV segments, including TRBV5-6, TRBV5-1 and TRBV20-1, more often than controls.

Sequences were obtained from blood. This receptor was identified in a girl under 18 with multiple sclerosis. The chain has TRBV7-2 and TRBJ2-5, with unresolved D. The CDR3 loop reads CASSLVVGQETQYF. As DNA, the CDR3 is TGTGCCAGCAGCTTAGTCGTGGGTCAAGAGACCCAGTACTTC.